This record concerns one T cell receptor beta chain sequence. Antigen unknown. In the PCR, 60 Vbeta and 13 Jbeta primers were used. The data were produced by immunoSEQ multiplex PCR, yet TCRdb's version contains in-frame clones alone and is incomplete. The table for this sample gives 100,000 to 150,000 clones. The data stem from a study of cytomegalovirus exposure and HLA in healthy donors. Findings and caveats of the study: In a later analysis, TCR association rates varied by HLA locus: DRB1 most, HLA-C fewest.

V gave up 0 bases and J gave up 8 bases, with 16 bases separating them. The CDR3 contains 15 residues. From germline, CDR1 is MNHEY and CDR2 SVGAGI. The rearrangement uses TRBV6-5 and TRBJ1-2; D not resolved. The sequencing input was PBMCs. This sequence originates from a man between 18 and 35 years old in good health and CMV-seronegative. The CDR3 sequence: CASSYSLNRVTGYTF. In nucleotides, the CDR3 is TGTGCCAGCAGTTACTCCCTCAACCGGGTCACGGGCTACACCTTC.